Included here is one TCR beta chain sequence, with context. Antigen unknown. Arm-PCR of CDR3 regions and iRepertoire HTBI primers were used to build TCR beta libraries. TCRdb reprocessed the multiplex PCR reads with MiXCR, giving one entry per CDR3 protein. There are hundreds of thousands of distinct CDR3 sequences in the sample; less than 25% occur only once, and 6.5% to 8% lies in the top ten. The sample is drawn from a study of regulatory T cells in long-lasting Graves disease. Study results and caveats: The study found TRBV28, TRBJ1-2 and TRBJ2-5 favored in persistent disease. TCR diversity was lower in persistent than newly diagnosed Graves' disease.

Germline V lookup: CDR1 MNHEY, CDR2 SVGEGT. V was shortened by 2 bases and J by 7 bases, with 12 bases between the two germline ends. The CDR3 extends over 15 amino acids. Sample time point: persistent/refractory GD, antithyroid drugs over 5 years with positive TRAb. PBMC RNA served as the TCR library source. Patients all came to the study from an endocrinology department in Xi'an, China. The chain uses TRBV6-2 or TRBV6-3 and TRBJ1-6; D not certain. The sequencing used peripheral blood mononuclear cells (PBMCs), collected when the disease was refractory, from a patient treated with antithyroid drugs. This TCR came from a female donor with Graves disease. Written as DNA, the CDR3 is TGTGCCAGCAGTTACGGGATAACTGGGAATTCACCCCTCCACTTT. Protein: CASSYGITGNSPLHF.